A selection of T cell receptor beta chains follows, all from one sample in a study of CXCR3-negative and CXCR3-positive naive CD8 T cells. With the 5' RACE reads reprocessed, TCRdb shows one record per CDR3 protein and no DNA. This repertoire comprises around 140,000 distinct CDR3 sequences; its ten largest clones make up approximately 0.4%. Specimen: naive CXCR3+ CD8+ T cells from blood. These receptors were collected from a human donor in good health. Some clones in this sample may be carry-over from other donors' samples. Each CDR3 is given with its conserved first and last residue.

j_call	v_call	cdr3_aa
TRBJ2-7	TRBV5-5	CASSFGTGSHEQYF
TRBJ2-7	TRBV15	CATSRDRPAEQYF
TRBJ2-7	TRBV3-2	CASSPYRAGEQYF
TRBJ2-1	TRBV29-1	CSVAGSSYNEQFF
TRBJ2-1	TRBV6-1	CASSETIAGGNEQFF
TRBJ2-7	TRBV5-1	CASSGGQLSEQYF
TRBJ2-7	TRBV9	CASSAGHQPYEQYF
TRBJ2-7	TRBV6-5	CASSGTVSYEQYF
TRBJ2-5	TRBV28	CASSLLVAGTQETQYF
TRBJ2-7	TRBV6-2/TRBV6-3	CASSYPDQSSNWYEQYF
TRBJ2-1	TRBV10-3	CAISPTGPTYNEQFF
TRBJ1-1	TRBV3-1	CASSQIQNTEAFF
TRBJ2-1	TRBV28	CASSLLDRISYNEQFF
TRBJ2-1	TRBV4-2	CASSLSGSLGNEQFF
TRBJ2-3	TRBV5-1	CASSTTQIELTDTQYF
TRBJ2-5	TRBV21-1	CASSRLRQGRETQYF
TRBJ2-1	TRBV19	CASSIGLALHEQFF